This T cell receptor beta chain was identified during a study of regulatory T cells in long-lasting Graves disease. Time point of the sample: newly diagnosed GD, antithyroid drugs for less than 3 months. Scientists built the TCR library using RNA that was extracted from PBMCs. From each patient, around 8.9 milliliters of peripheral blood was drawn and collected into an EDTA anticoagulant tube. The CDR3 spans 14 residues. V lost 3 bases, J lost 3 bases, and 11 bases lay in between. Arm-PCR of CDR3 regions and iRepertoire HTBI primers were the basis on which TCR beta libraries were built. Each CDR3 protein gets one entry after TCRdb re-called the multiplex PCR reads with MiXCR. The data show about 400,000 distinct CDR3 sequences, with over 12% seen just once and approximately 7.8% held by the top ten. The sample holds many counts of this clonotype. This sample also belongs to another study, concerning T cells in Graves' hyperthyroidism and ophthalmopathy. Turning to that study: Lactation, pregnancy, other autoimmune disease or uncontrolled infection excluded patients.

The clonotype originates from a woman in her 40s with Graves disease. This rearrangement joins TRBV12-3 or TRBV12-4 to TRBJ2-5, with D perhaps TRBD1 (6 bases). This sample comprised peripheral blood mononuclear cells (PBMCs), obtained at new diagnosis, from a patient treated with antithyroid drugs. In nucleotides, the CDR3 is TGTGCCAGCAGTTTCAGGGGTCGGGAAGAGACCCAGTACTTC. It encodes CASSFRGREETQYF.